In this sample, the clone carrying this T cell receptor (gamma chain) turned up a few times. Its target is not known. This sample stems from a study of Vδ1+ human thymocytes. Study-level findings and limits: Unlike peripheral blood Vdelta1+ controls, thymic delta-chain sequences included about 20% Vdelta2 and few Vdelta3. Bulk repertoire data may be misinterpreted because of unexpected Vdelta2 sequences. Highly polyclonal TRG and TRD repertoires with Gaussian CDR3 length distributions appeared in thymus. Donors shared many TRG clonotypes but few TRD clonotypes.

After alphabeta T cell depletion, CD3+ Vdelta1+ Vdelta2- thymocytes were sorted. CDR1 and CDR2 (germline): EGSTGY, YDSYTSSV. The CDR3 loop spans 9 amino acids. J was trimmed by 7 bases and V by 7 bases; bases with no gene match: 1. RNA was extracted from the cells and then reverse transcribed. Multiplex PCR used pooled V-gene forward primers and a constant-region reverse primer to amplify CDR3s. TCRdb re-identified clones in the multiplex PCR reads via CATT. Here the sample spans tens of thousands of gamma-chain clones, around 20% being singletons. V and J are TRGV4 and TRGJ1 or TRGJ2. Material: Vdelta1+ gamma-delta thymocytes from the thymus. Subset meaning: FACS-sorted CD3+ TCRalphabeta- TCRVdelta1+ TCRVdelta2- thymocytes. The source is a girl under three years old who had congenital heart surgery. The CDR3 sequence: CATCYKKLF. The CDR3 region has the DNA TGTGCCACCTGCTATAAGAAACTCTTT.